The 6 T cell receptor beta chains listed next were all sequenced from one sample in a study of blood T cell repertoires in COVID-19. Sequencing was performed with immunoSEQ multiplex PCR; in TCRdb, only in-frame clones are kept and a portion is missing. Of under 150,000 clones listed, more than 70% are singletons. Sample: peripheral blood. These receptors all come from a woman between 65 and 79 years old who had recovered from COVID-19.

The chain links TRBV28 to TRBJ1-5; possibly TRBD1 for D (5 bases). Trimming removed 7 bases from V and 1 base from J, with 20 bases in between. In germline, CDR1 is MDHEN, CDR2 SYDVKM. The CDR3 runs 17 residues. CDR3 residues: CASINQGGVESNQPQHF. Written as DNA, the CDR3 is TGTGCCAGCATTAACCAGGGAGGGGTAGAGAGCAATCAGCCCCAGCATTTT.

This sequence joins TRBV6-5 and TRBJ2-1, with 10 bases lining up with TRBD2. The CDR3 contains 16 residues. Germline V CDR1 and CDR2: MNHEY, SVGAGI. After removal of 4 bases from V and 10 bases from J, the junction contained 13 bases not matched to a gene. The chain's CDR3 is CASSSTSGISGGEQFF. The CDR3 DNA follows: TGTGCCAGCAGTTCAACTAGCGGGATTTCGGGGGGGGAGCAGTTCTTC.

The V call is TRBV18, the J call TRBJ1-1; D not certain. The CDR3 has 15 residues. The V gene's germline CDR1 is KGHSH and CDR2 LQKENI. V gave up 3 bases and J gave up 4 bases, with 15 bases separating them. DNA for the CDR3: TGTGCCAGCTCACCCCCCGGCGGCGTAGGCACTGAAGCTTTCTTT. Translating it yields CASSPPGGVGTEAFF. Complete variable domain (other parts from reference TRBV18 and TRBJ1-1): NAGVMQNPRHLVRRRGQEARLRCSPMKGHSHVYWYRQLPEEGLKFMVYLQKENIIDESGMPKERFSAEFPKEGPSILRIQQVVRGDSAAYFCASSPPGGVGTEAFFGQGTRLTVV.

This clone was seen just once. V gene TRBV19 combines with J gene TRBJ1-2; D gene unclear. CDR1 is LNHDA, CDR2 SQIVND, per germline (reference sequence). The V gene lost 2 bases and the J gene lost 2 bases, with 9 bases spanning the gap. The CDR3 loop spans 14 amino acids. The CDR3, as DNA: TGTGCCAGTAGTATACGCACCAGAAACTATGGCTACACCTTC. Amino acids: CASSIRTRNYGYTF.

The chain uses TRBV7-2 and TRBJ2-5; maybe TRBD1 (5 bases). The CDR3 sequence is 17 residues long. The germline V and J ends were trimmed by 0 bases and 7 bases, with 21 bases remaining between them. Germline-derived CDR1 and CDR2 are SGHTA and FQGNSA. The CDR3 sequence is CASSLALMWPTQGTQYF. CDR3 DNA sequence: TGTGCCAGCAGCTTAGCCCTGATGTGGCCCACTCAGGGGACCCAGTACTTC.

The gene calls are TRBV7-2 and TRBJ1-5; 9 bases line up with TRBD1. The CDR3 loop spans 15 amino acids. The germline gives CDR1 SGHTA, CDR2 FQGNSA. With V trimmed by 4 bases and J by 2 bases, 3 bases remained unmatched. Here the CDR3 DNA reads TGTGCCAGCAGCTATACAGGGGGCGGCAATCAGCCCCAGCATTTT. Protein product: CASSYTGGGNQPQHF.